This T cell receptor beta chain was observed in a study of T cells of healthy individuals. TCRdb used MiXCR to reprocess the 5' RACE reads, holding one entry per CDR3 protein. The table includes approximately 100,000 distinct CDR3 sequences, approximately 15% detected once. CDR3 length: 11 residues. V dropped 6 bases and J dropped 3 bases, with 2 bases sitting between them. Per the germline V gene, CDR1 is MNHEY and CDR2 is SMNVEV (reference sequence). Ten or more counts support this clonotype. The J gene is TRBJ2-2, the V gene TRBV27; no clear D gene. This clonotype was obtained from a human donor in good health. CDR3 region: CASRHTGELFF. The CDR3 bases are TGTGCCAGCAGGCACACCGGGGAGCTGTTTTTT.